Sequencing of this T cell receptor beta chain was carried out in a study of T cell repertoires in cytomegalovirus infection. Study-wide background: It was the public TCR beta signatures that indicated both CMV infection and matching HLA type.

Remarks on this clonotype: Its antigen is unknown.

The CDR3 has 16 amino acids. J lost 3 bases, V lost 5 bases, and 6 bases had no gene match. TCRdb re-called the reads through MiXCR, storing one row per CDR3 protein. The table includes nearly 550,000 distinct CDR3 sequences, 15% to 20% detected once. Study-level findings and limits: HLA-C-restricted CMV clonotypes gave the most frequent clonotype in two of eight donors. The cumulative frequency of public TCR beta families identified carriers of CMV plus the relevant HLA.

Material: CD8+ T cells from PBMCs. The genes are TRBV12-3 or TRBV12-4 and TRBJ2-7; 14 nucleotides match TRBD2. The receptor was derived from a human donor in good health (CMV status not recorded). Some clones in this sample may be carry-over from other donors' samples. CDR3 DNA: TGTGCCAGCAGTAGGGGACTAGCGGGAGAATTCTACGAGCAGTACTTC. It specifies CASSRGLAGEFYEQYF.